This note documents a single T cell receptor beta chain sequence. Its specific antigen is unknown. No base quality values were provided; no much bigger clone lies one nucleotide off. These data belong to a study of T cell clonotyping in hematopoietic cell transplantation (dated by TCRdb to the early 2020s). For the study in its entirety: Pretransplant recipient samples were obtained after cytoreduction. A total of 110 to 150 blood samples were collected in the study from 30 to 45 consecutive transplant recipients and their related donors. Patient recruitment ran from 2015 to early 2017, and follow-up continued until September 2020 or death. Study-wide findings and limitations: The sample size was limited and the cells went unsorted, which meant the CD4 and CD8 repertoire contributions could not be told apart. Broader posttransplant TCR repertoire diversity was predicted by donor and pretransplant recipient Inverse Simpson Index values. After transplant, TCR diversity in recipients dropped, and pathologically expanded clonotypes climbed progressively between day 30 and day 180. Just a small fraction of recipient repertoires overlapped with donor repertoires, and more than 95% appeared de novo at the given depth.

The time point label for this specimen denotes: recipient sample about 28 days before transplant, after cytoreduction. Blood from recipients was drawn about 28 days before transplant and again at days 30, 100 and 180 after transplant. Nuclei Lysis Solution was used to extract genomic DNA from fresh or cryopreserved unfractionated peripheral blood mononuclear cells. TCR beta CDR3 regions were amplified from genomic DNA with the immunoSEQ assay, a bias-controlled multiplex PCR using V- and J-specific primers. A proprietary barcode and Illumina adapter sequences were added to the CDR3 amplicons in a second PCR step. CDR3 libraries were sequenced on an Illumina MiSeq instrument. The source study handled its data this way. Export and quality control were done with immunoSEQ Analyzer 3.0, while downstream analyses used R Bioconductor and Immunarch. Repertoire metrics were calculated using only productive rearrangements within the normalized downsampled data set. In the normalized cohort, clonotypes with more than 5 templates were defined as pathologically expanded. Repertoire diversity was measured with the Inverse Simpson Index. To capture all clonotypes, the CMV-specificity analyses were run on the non-normalized data set. This is the immuneACCESS table as TCRdb keeps it, with only in-frame sequences that have V and J called. A part of the clones is gone; compared with another copy, unresolved V genes explain less than half, and the rest is unexplained. The DNA gave D and trimming, while V, J and clone size come from that table. A total of approximately 44,000 clones appear in this sample, roughly 85% of them only once. The ten largest clonotypes hold less than 3% of the sample.

The germline V gene encodes CDR1 SQVTM and CDR2 ANQGSEA. Trimming removed 0 bases from V and 0 bases from J, leaving 6 bases between the germline ends. Counted from cysteine to phenylalanine, this CDR3 has 15 amino acids. Only the CDR3 part of the read is kept: 45 bases, read in frame from the first base. The starting material was peripheral blood mononuclear cells, obtained before stem cell transplant. This TCR came from a man between 60 and 75 years old with acute myeloid leukemia. Some clones in this sample may be carry-over from other donors' samples. The sequence is built from TRBV29-1 and TRBJ2-6; no confident D gene assignment can be made. The nucleotide sequence is TGCAGCGTTGAAGAGACACCCTCTGGGGCCAACGTCCTGACTTTC. It translates as CSVEETPSGANVLTF.